This TCR beta chain was recorded in a study of blood T cell repertoires in COVID-19. Study-level information: The study drew acute and convalescent COVID-19 samples from the United States, Italy and Spain. Sample material is recorded as cDNA or gDNA derived from T cells, B-cell-depleted T cells, or PBMCs.

Patients in Seattle were enrolled during active infection, then followed longitudinally. Original handling: Reference gene primer amplification yielded estimated nucleated cell counts. Profiled with immunoSEQ multiplex PCR; TCRdb holds only in-frame clones, not every one. Clone size and the V and J calls come from that table; the DNA yielded D and trimming. The table includes tens of thousands of clones, around 88% detected once. This clonotype was sampled from an older woman with COVID-19, enrolled during active disease. The sequencing sample was made of peripheral blood.

CDR3 sequence reads: CASSQDRNNSPLHF. In nucleotides, the CDR3 is TGTGCCAGCAGCCAAGACAGGAATAATTCACCCCTCCACTTT. The chain couples TRBV4-2 to TRBJ1-6; D is unresolved. The V and J ends lost 0 bases and 5 bases respectively, with 5 bases between them. This CDR3 contains 14 residues. In germline, CDR1 is LGHNA, CDR2 YNFKEQ.